The 32 T cell receptor beta chains in this list originate from one sample, sequenced in a study of CD8 T cells in ankylosing spondylitis. Study results and limitations: For ankylosing spondylitis blood, a TCR beta motif of about 8 highly homologous variants appeared characteristic.

These receptors' antigens are unknown. From the 5' RACE reads, TCRdb called clonotypes with MiXCR, one entry per CDR3 protein. Among hundreds of thousands of distinct CDR3 sequences listed, more than 15% were seen once. Sequencing used blood, either unsorted or a sorted T cell fraction (not recorded which). The receptors stem from a male donor with ankylosing spondylitis.

This chain joins TRBV29-1 and TRBJ2-7; D possibly corresponds to TRBD2 (5 bases). The CDR3 is 13 residues long. Trimming took 4 bases from V and 5 from J, leaving 15 bases between them. Looked up from germline, CDR1 is SQVTM and CDR2 is ANQGSEA. The CDR3 sequence: CSVGRLARDEQYF. Here the CDR3 DNA reads TGCAGCGTTGGCAGGCTTGCGAGGGACGAGCAGTACTTC.

This clonotype was recorded a few times. CDR3 sequence reads: CASTSPGSGRAGNEQFF. The CDR3 DNA sequence: TGTGCCAGCACCTCCCCCGGTAGCGGGAGGGCCGGGAATGAGCAGTTCTTC. The chain recombines TRBV7-2 with TRBJ2-1, with 11 bases aligning to TRBD2. Germline CDR1 reads SGHTA; CDR2 reads FQGNSA. J was trimmed by 7 bases and V by 7 bases; bases with no gene match: 15. The CDR3 runs to 17 residues.

This clonotype was seen a few times. The V and J genes are TRBV3-1 and TRBJ1-6; D perhaps matches TRBD1 (5 bases). Germline CDR1 reads LGHDT; CDR2 reads YNNKEL (reference sequence). The V end was cut by 4 bases, the J end by 14 bases, with 21 bases between. The CDR3 is made up of 15 amino acids. The chain's CDR3 is CASSLRKGEATALHF. The CDR3 nucleotides read TGTGCCAGCAGCCTCCGAAAAGGGGAGGCCACGGCCCTCCACTTT. The variable domain in full, completed from reference TRBV3-1 and TRBJ1-6, reads DTAVSQTPKYLVTQMGNDKSIKCEQNLGHDTMYWYKQDSKKFLKIMFSYNNKELIINETVPNRFSPKSPDKAHLNLHINSLELGDSAVYFCASSLRKGEATALHFGNGTRLTVT.

This sequence joins TRBV3-1 and TRBJ2-5; a possible D gene is TRBD2 (5 bases). The CDR3 has 14 amino acids. V was shortened by 0 bases and J by 2 bases, with 7 bases between the two germline ends. Germline V gives CDR1 LGHDT, CDR2 YNNKEL (reference sequence). This CDR3 is CASSQDRRQETQYF. Here the CDR3 DNA reads TGTGCCAGCAGCCAAGACAGGAGGCAAGAGACCCAGTACTTC.

This clonotype has more than one count but fewer than ten. The chain joins TRBV13 to TRBJ2-2, with 13 bases lining up with TRBD2. Germline V lookup: CDR1 PRHDT, CDR2 FYEKMQ (reference sequence). This CDR3 has 17 residues. V trimming: 5 bases; J trimming: 3 bases; junction bases outside the gene matches: 6. In DNA, the CDR3 is TGTGCCAGCAGCCACCGGACTAGCGGGAGTCACACCGGGGAGCTGTTTTTT. Its translation is CASSHRTSGSHTGELFF.

This clonotype was counted at least ten times. Germline and junction disagree at one end, which may indicate a read error. The rearrangement links TRBV7-9 to TRBJ2-2; 7 nucleotides match TRBD2. CDR3 size: 15 residues. CDR1 and CDR2 from the germline V gene are SEHNR and FQNEAQ (reference sequence). CDR3 coding DNA: TGTGCCAGCAGTTTGGGAGGGCCGAAAACCGGGGAGCTGTTTTTT. Translation: CASSLGGPKTGELFF.

The J gene is TRBJ2-7, the V gene TRBV28, with D perhaps assigned TRBD1 or TRBD2 (5 bases each). The V end was cut by 6 bases, the J end by 2 bases, with 20 bases between. Germline V gene lookup returns CDR1 MDHEN and CDR2 SYDVKM. The CDR3 covers 16 residues. This chain's CDR3 is CASSIQRTGPAYEQYF. The CDR3, as DNA: TGTGCCAGCAGCATTCAACGGACGGGACCGGCCTACGAGCAGTACTTC.

This clonotype was counted a few times. The V gene is TRBV11-2, the J gene TRBJ2-2, with 10 bases matching TRBD2. The CDR3 consists of 17 residues. Germline loops: CDR1 SGHAT, CDR2 FQNNGV. Losses at the gene ends were 5 bases for V and 5 bases for J; bases not matched to a gene: 11. This chain's CDR3 is CASSSTTSGFGTGELFF. The DNA of the CDR3 is TGTGCCAGCAGCAGTACGACTAGCGGGTTTGGAACCGGGGAGCTGTTTTTT.

The rearrangement links TRBV7-9 to TRBJ1-5, with a possible D match to TRBD1 (6 bases). This CDR3 spans 13 amino acids. V was shortened by 1 base and J by 9 bases, with 10 bases between the two germline ends. The germline gives CDR1 SEHNR, CDR2 FQNEAQ (reference sequence). CDR3 protein: CASSLGGGWPQHF. Here the CDR3 DNA reads TGTGCCAGCAGCTTAGGAGGGGGATGGCCCCAGCATTTT.

This clonotype was observed a few times. This chain connects TRBV2 to TRBJ1-2; no firm D call. V lost 3 bases, J lost 3 bases, and 8 bases lay in between. This CDR3 has 13 residues. Germline V gene sequence: CDR1 SNHLY, CDR2 FYNNEI. As DNA, the CDR3 is TGTGCCAGCAGTGATGGGCCCTACTATGGCTACACCTTC. Encoded protein: CASSDGPYYGYTF. The whole variable domain, remainder taken from reference TRBV2 and TRBJ1-2, is EPEVTQTPSHQVTQMGQEVILRCVPISNHLYFYWYRQILGQKVEFLVSFYNNEISEKSEIFDDQFSVERPDGSNFTLKIRSTKLEDSAMYFCASSDGPYYGYTFGSGTRLTVV.

At least ten counts were recorded for this clonotype. For the CDR3, the DNA is TGCAGCGTTACCAGCCCCTACGAGCAGTACTTC. Protein product: CSVTSPYEQYF. The genes are TRBV29-1 and TRBJ2-7; D remains ambiguous. The CDR3 is 11 amino acids. Looked up from germline, CDR1 is SQVTM and CDR2 is ANQGSEA. V was trimmed by 5 bases and J by 2 bases, leaving 7 bases between them.

This clonotype was counted ten times or more. The rearrangement uses TRBV20-1 and TRBJ2-7; D gene uncertain. V was trimmed by 0 bases and J by 4 bases, leaving 4 bases between them. The CDR3 extends over 11 amino acids. The germline CDR1 and CDR2 sequences are DFQATT and SNEGSKA (reference sequence). The chain's CDR3 is CSAREGYEQYF. CDR3 nucleotide sequence: TGCAGTGCTAGAGAGGGTTACGAGCAGTACTTC.

The J gene is TRBJ2-1, the V gene TRBV12-3 or TRBV12-4; 7 bases align to TRBD1. The V and J ends lost 2 bases and 3 bases, in that order; junction bases with no gene match: 10. This CDR3 comprises 17 residues. CDR3 in DNA: TGTGCCAGCAGTTTAACGCTCTCCCAGGGGGTCTACAATGAGCAGTTCTTC. This translates into CASSLTLSQGVYNEQFF.

The chain carries TRBV20-1 and TRBJ2-1; 10 positions agree with TRBD2. With V trimmed by 5 bases and J by 8 bases, 12 bases remained unmatched. Germline CDR1 DFQATT, CDR2 SNEGSKA (reference sequence). The CDR3 length is 15 residues. The CDR3 nucleotides are TGCAGTGCTCTCAGTAGTCTAGCGGGAGTCCATGAGCAGTTCTTC. It encodes CSALSSLAGVHEQFF.

The rearrangement uses TRBV4-1 and TRBJ2-1; D remains unclear. This CDR3 region has 15 residues. Germline V gene data show CDR1 as MGHRA and CDR2 as YSYEKL. V lost 1 base and J 2 bases, leaving 9 bases between the germline ends. CDR3 sequence: CASSQVSIAYNEQFF. The CDR3 DNA follows: TGCGCCAGCAGCCAAGTTTCAATAGCCTACAATGAGCAGTTCTTC.

This clonotype was counted between two and nine times. The chain's CDR3 is CSARRLAGVLNEQFF. CDR3 in DNA: TGCAGTGCTAGAAGACTAGCGGGAGTTCTGAATGAGCAGTTCTTC. This sequence joins TRBV20-1 and TRBJ2-1; TRBD2 agrees at 12 bases. CDR3 size: 15 residues. V lost 2 bases to trimming and J lost 7 bases; unmatched junction nucleotides: 6. Germline V CDR1 and CDR2: DFQATT, SNEGSKA (reference sequence).

The chain couples TRBV5-1 to TRBJ2-3; D is ambiguous. Germline CDR1 and CDR2: SGHRS and YFSETQ. The CDR3 contains 13 residues. The germline V and J ends were trimmed by 0 bases and 8 bases, with 10 bases remaining between them. CDR3 protein: CASSLAGASTQYF. As DNA, the CDR3 is TGCGCCAGCAGCTTGGCCGGAGCTAGTACGCAGTATTTT.

The chain combines TRBV2 with TRBJ2-2, with D uncertain. Germline V gives CDR1 SNHLY, CDR2 FYNNEI. The V and J ends lost 2 bases and 2 bases respectively, with 9 bases between them. The CDR3 covers 15 residues. The CDR3 DNA sequence: TGTGCCAGCAGTGAAAGGGCAGCAAACACCGGGGAGCTGTTTTTT. The encoded protein is CASSERAANTGELFF.

This clonotype was observed a single time. This chain joins TRBV7-2 and TRBJ1-2; D unresolved. Trimming took 6 bases from V and 0 from J, leaving 5 bases between them. The CDR3 is 12 amino acids. Germline CDR1 SGHTA, CDR2 FQGNSA. CDR3 in amino acids: CASRLANYGYTF. The CDR3 nucleotides are TGTGCCAGCAGACTAGCTAACTATGGCTACACCTTC.

This clonotype has just a few counts. This chain uses TRBV29-1 with TRBJ2-1, with D perhaps given as TRBD1 or TRBD2 (5 bases each). CDR1 SQVTM and CDR2 ANQGSEA come from the germline V gene. The CDR3 is 16 residues long. V lost 4 bases and J 4 bases, leaving 20 bases between the germline ends. The CDR3 protein is CSVVGTANRIYNEQFF. CDR3 in DNA: TGCAGCGTTGTAGGGACCGCTAATCGAATATACAATGAGCAGTTCTTC.

This clonotype was picked up a small number of times. The chain joins TRBV6-1 to TRBJ2-1, with 12 bases that match TRBD1. Germline values: CDR1 MNHNS, CDR2 SASEGT. This CDR3 has 16 amino acids. After removal of 2 bases from V and 4 bases from J, the junction contained 3 bases not matched to a gene. CDR3 sequence: CASSERDRGPYNEQFF. CDR3 sequence (DNA): TGTGCCAGCAGTGAAAGGGACAGGGGGCCATACAATGAGCAGTTCTTC.

This clonotype was counted only a few times. This sequence joins TRBV20-1 and TRBJ1-1; D gene ambiguous. Germline V CDR1 and CDR2: DFQATT, SNEGSKA (reference sequence). There are 13 residues in the CDR3. V lost 1 base and J lost 1, with 7 bases in between. Written as DNA, the CDR3 is TGCAGTGCTAGAGTCAGCAGGAACACTGAAGCTTTCTTT. Its protein is CSARVSRNTEAFF.

The chain employs TRBV20-1 and TRBJ2-1, with 13 bases lining up with TRBD2. The CDR3 sequence is 12 residues long. Germline CDR1 is DFQATT and CDR2 is SNEGSKA (reference sequence). Unmatched junction bases numbered 2, after V lost 8 bases and J lost 7 bases. The CDR3 loop reads CSTGLAGNEQFF. DNA of the CDR3: TGCAGTACGGGACTAGCGGGAAATGAGCAGTTCTTC.

This chain uses TRBV7-8 with TRBJ2-5; 9 bases are shared with TRBD2. The J segment lost 2 bases and the V segment lost 6 bases, leaving 7 bases of the junction unmatched. The CDR3 is 15 residues long. In germline, CDR1 is SGHVS, CDR2 FQNEAQ. CDR3 region: CASSPSGAIQETQYF. CDR3 in DNA: TGTGCCAGCAGTCCTAGCGGGGCGATACAAGAGACCCAGTACTTC.

This clonotype was picked up a small number of times. The chain is built from TRBV5-1 and TRBJ2-7, with D possibly matching TRBD2 (5 bases). The V end lost 3 bases, the J end lost 5 bases, and 18 bases lay between the germline ends. The germline V gene encodes CDR1 SGHRS and CDR2 YFSETQ. This CDR3 region has 15 residues. Here the CDR3 DNA reads TGCGCCAGCAGCTACATGGCGGGCCTTGAGAACGAGCAGTACTTC. It codes for CASSYMAGLENEQYF. Full variable domain (outside the CDR3, taken from reference TRBV5-1 and TRBJ2-7): KAGVTQTPRYLIKTRGQQVTLSCSPISGHRSVSWYQQTPGQGLQFLFEYFSETQRNKGNFPGRFSGRQFSNSRSEMNVSTLELGDSALYLCASSYMAGLENEQYFGPGTRLTVT.

The genes are TRBV20-1 and TRBJ2-1; no reliable D call. The CDR3 totals 12 residues. The V end was cut by 5 bases, the J end by 6 bases, with 11 bases between. The germline V gene has CDR1 DFQATT and CDR2 SNEGSKA (reference sequence). CDR3: CSAPPPANEQFF. DNA of the CDR3: TGCAGTGCTCCCCCGCCGGCCAATGAGCAGTTCTTC.

In this sample, this clonotype turned up many times. This chain connects TRBV5-6 to TRBJ1-1, with D hard to call. CDR1 is SGHDT and CDR2 is YYEEEE in the germline V gene. The V and J ends lost 2 bases and 9 bases respectively, with 14 bases between them. The CDR3 sequence is 13 residues long. CDR3 nucleotide sequence: TGTGCCAGCAGCTTAGGTGACAACAGAAAAGCTTTCTTT. Translated: CASSLGDNRKAFF.

In its sample, this clonotype was seen a few times. The rearrangement joins TRBV12-3 or TRBV12-4 to TRBJ2-5; 10 nucleotides align to TRBD2. This CDR3 region has 15 residues. Trimming removed 5 bases from V and 2 bases from J; junction bases left unmatched: 5. CDR3 nucleotides: TGTGCCAGCAGTCGGACTAGCGGACTTCAAGAGACCCAGTACTTC. Translated, it gives CASSRTSGLQETQYF.

The chain couples TRBV20-1 to TRBJ2-7; unclear D gene. The germline V gene has CDR1 DFQATT and CDR2 SNEGSKA (reference sequence). V shed 3 bases and J shed 0 bases, with 9 bases lying between them. The CDR3 totals 13 residues. The CDR3 protein is CSARGVNSYEQYF. The CDR3 coding sequence is TGCAGTGCTAGGGGTGTAAACTCCTACGAGCAGTACTTC.

The chain has TRBV28 and TRBJ2-7; 8 bases line up with TRBD1. Germline V gene lookup returns CDR1 MDHEN and CDR2 SYDVKM. The junction had 9 bases not matched to a gene; V was cut back by 4 bases and J by 1 base. The CDR3 length is 16 residues. The CDR3 sequence: CASSSPRDRLSYEQYF. CDR3 DNA sequence: TGTGCCAGCAGTTCCCCCCGGGACAGGCTATCCTACGAGCAGTACTTC. Full variable domain (missing parts from reference TRBV28 and TRBJ2-7): DVKVTQSSRYLVKRTGEKVFLECVQDMDHENMFWYRQDPGLGLRLIYFSYDVKMKEKGDIPEGYSVSREKKERFSLILESASTNQTSMYLCASSSPRDRLSYEQYFGPGTRLTVT.

V gene TRBV20-1 combines with J gene TRBJ1-3, with no clear D. Germline V lookup: CDR1 DFQATT, CDR2 SNEGSKA (reference sequence). This CDR3 is 15 amino acids long. The V gene lost 0 bases and the J gene lost 0 bases, with 9 bases spanning the gap. CDR3 loop: CSARDMAGSGNTIYF. The CDR3 nucleotides read TGCAGTGCTAGAGATATGGCAGGCTCTGGAAACACCATATATTTT.

The genes are TRBV7-3 and TRBJ1-5, with a weak D call TRBD1 (6 bases). The V end was cut by 5 bases, the J end by 9 bases, with 23 bases between. The CDR3 loop spans 16 amino acids. Per germline, CDR1 SGHTA and CDR2 FQGTGA. As DNA, the CDR3 is TGTGCCAGCAGCCAAGGGCCCCACAGGGTGTGGCGGCCCCAGCATTTT. This sequence encodes CASSQGPHRVWRPQHF.